This T cell receptor (beta chain) was recorded in a study of neurological immune-mediated disorders. The cDNA was synthesized by means of template-switch 5'RACE, which was carried out with 10-nucleotide random UMIs. TCRdb fed the 5' RACE reads into MiXCR, producing one record per CDR3 protein. The sample contains under 80,000 distinct CDR3 sequences, about 9.5% of which appear only once. Germline V gene data show CDR1 as WSHSY and CDR2 as SAAADI. V was pared by 4 bases and J by 0 bases, with 13 bases between. The CDR3 is made up of 16 amino acids. PBMCs numbering 2 million and stored at -80 C yielded the unsorted libraries.

Source material: PBMCs. V and J are TRBV10-2 and TRBJ1-3, with D hard to call. This receptor was obtained from a man aged 50 to 59 in good health. The DNA for the CDR3 is TGCGCCAGCAGTGTAGCAGAGCACCTCTCTGGAAACACCATATATTTT. Protein sequence: CASSVAEHLSGNTIYF.